These 13 T cell receptor beta chains originate from one sample sequenced in a study of cytomegalovirus exposure and HLA in healthy donors. Primers: 60 Vbeta forward and 13 Jbeta reverse. The data were produced by immunoSEQ multiplex PCR, yet TCRdb's version contains in-frame clones alone and is incomplete. This sample yields about 77,000 clones, of which roughly four fifths are seen a single time; 4% to 5.5% belongs to the top ten. The sequenced sample consisted of PBMCs. The receptors originated from a man aged 35 to 55 in good health and CMV-seronegative.

J is TRBJ2-7 and V is TRBV28, with 11 bases that match TRBD2. The CDR3 has 15 residues. CDR1 and CDR2 (germline): MDHEN, SYDVKM. The junction had 8 bases not matched to a gene; V was cut back by 8 bases and J by 2 bases. The CDR3 protein is CASFSSSGRTYEQYF. DNA for the CDR3: TGTGCCAGCTTTTCGTCTAGCGGGAGGACCTACGAGCAGTACTTC.

The chain combines TRBV5-6 with TRBJ1-5, with D tentatively TRBD1 (5 bases). V gave up 0 bases and J gave up 4 bases, with 8 bases separating them. Germline V CDR1 and CDR2: SGHDT, YYEEEE. The CDR3 contains 14 residues. The CDR3 region has the DNA TGTGCCAGCAGCTTGGGACAGCTGAATCAGCCCCAGCATTTT. Protein product: CASSLGQLNQPQHF.

The CDR3 reads CASSQLTGINTEAFF. In DNA form, the CDR3 reads TGTGCCAGCAGCCAACTGACAGGGATAAACACTGAAGCTTTCTTT. The chain is built from TRBV4-2 and TRBJ1-1, with TRBD1 matching over 7 bases. The CDR3 totals 15 residues. Per the germline V gene, CDR1 is LGHNA and CDR2 is YNFKEQ. Trimming took 2 bases from V and 2 from J; bases not matched to a gene: 5.

V usage is TRBV7-6 and J usage is TRBJ2-1, with D possibly TRBD1 on 7 matching bases. CDR1 SGHVS and CDR2 FNYEAQ come from the germline V gene. The CDR3 runs 14 residues. Deletions cut 5 bases from V and 2 bases from J, with 10 bases between. The CDR3 loop is CASSQGGPYNEQFF. In DNA, the CDR3 is TGTGCCAGCAGCCAGGGGGGTCCCTACAATGAGCAGTTCTTC.

This clone was observed once. This rearrangement joins TRBV2 to TRBJ2-7, with D maybe TRBD2 (5 bases). V lost 7 bases, J lost 12 bases, and 22 bases lay in between. Germline CDR1 is SNHLY and CDR2 is FYNNEI. There are 13 residues in the CDR3. In nucleotides, the CDR3 is TGTGCCAGCAAAAAAACCGGGCCCAGTGAGGGGTACTTC. Protein product: CASKKTGPSEGYF. The complete variable domain, with remaining parts taken from reference TRBV2 and TRBJ2-7, reads EPEVTQTPSHQVTQMGQEVILRCVPISNHLYFYWYRQILGQKVEFLVSFYNNEISEKSEIFDDQFSVERPDGSNFTLKIRSTKLEDSAMYFCASKKTGPSEGYFGPGTRLTVT.

The chain couples TRBV18 to TRBJ1-5; 10 positions agree with TRBD1. Losses at the gene ends were 6 bases for V and 2 bases for J; bases not matched to a gene: 10. The CDR3 spans 17 residues. CDR1 and CDR2 from the germline V gene are KGHSH and LQKENI. The CDR3 spells CASSPGTGVSGNQPQHF. CDR3 bases: TGTGCCAGCTCGCCCGGGACAGGGGTATCGGGCAATCAGCCCCAGCATTTT.

The chain couples TRBV27 to TRBJ2-1, with 8 bases matching TRBD2. Germline V lookup: CDR1 MNHEY, CDR2 SMNVEV (reference sequence). The CDR3 spans 16 residues. J lost 7 bases, V lost 5 bases, and 13 bases had no gene match. CDR3 sequence (DNA): TGTGCCAGCAGTCCCACCGGGACTAGTAGGAGGAATGAGCAGTTCTTC. Amino acid sequence: CASSPTGTSRRNEQFF.

The rearrangement joins TRBV7-2 to TRBJ2-7; 8 nucleotides align to TRBD2. V lost 3 bases and J lost 2; bases outside the gene matches: 18. The CDR3 spans 19 residues. CDR1 and CDR2 from the germline V gene are SGHTA and FQGNSA. The CDR3 region has the DNA TGTGCCAGCAGCTTCGACAGGATAGATAGCGGGATTCCCCCCTACGAGCAGTACTTC. Protein product: CASSFDRIDSGIPPYEQYF.

The chain is built from TRBV28 and TRBJ2-7; TRBD2 matches 13 bases. The CDR3 runs to 17 residues. The germline V gene encodes CDR1 MDHEN and CDR2 SYDVKM. V shed 4 bases and J 3 bases; nucleotides not matched to a gene: 9. The DNA for the CDR3 is TGTGCCAGCAGTTCGGTCACTAGCGGGAGGGCCCTCTACGAGCAGTACTTC. Amino acids: CASSSVTSGRALYEQYF.

J is TRBJ1-5 and V is TRBV19; no clear D. Trimming removed 3 bases from V and 3 bases from J, with 9 bases in between. This CDR3 comprises 14 residues. Germline values: CDR1 LNHDA, CDR2 SQIVND (reference sequence). The CDR3 coding sequence is TGTGCCAGTAGTATTTGGGCTCTCAATCAGCCCCAGCATTTT. This codes for CASSIWALNQPQHF.

V gene TRBV5-1 combines with J gene TRBJ2-1, with 12 bases matching TRBD2. The CDR3 loop spans 15 amino acids. CDR1 is SGHRS and CDR2 is YFSETQ in the germline V gene. V was clipped by 6 bases and J by 4 bases; unmatched bases: 5. The CDR3 bases are TGCGCCAGCACCCGTACTAGCGGGAGGTACAATGAGCAGTTCTTC. Residues: CASTRTSGRYNEQFF.

This clone was recorded only once. The chain couples TRBV4-3 to TRBJ1-1, with D tentatively TRBD1 (5 bases). The V gene's germline CDR1 is LGHNA and CDR2 YSLEER. Trimming pared 3 bases from V and 6 bases from J, leaving 20 bases between. The CDR3 totals 16 residues. CDR3 region: CASSQDIGVVVPEAFF. The CDR3 coding sequence is TGCGCCAGCAGCCAGGACATTGGTGTAGTCGTTCCTGAAGCTTTCTTT.

The genes are TRBV2 and TRBJ1-2; maybe TRBD1 (6 bases). Germline assignment: CDR1 SNHLY and CDR2 FYNNEI. The germline V and J ends were trimmed by 9 bases and 0 bases, with 11 bases remaining between them. CDR3 size: 13 residues. The CDR3 bases are TGTGCCAGACAGGACAGATCTAACTATGGCTACACCTTC. Its translation: CARQDRSNYGYTF.